Listed below are T cell receptor beta chains from one sample, sequenced in a study of OX40 agonist ivuxolimab in advanced cancers. Some clones are missing from TCRdb's copy, which holds only in-frame ones; the method was immunoSEQ multiplex PCR. The data contain approximately 94,000 clones, 92% of them singletons. Sample: CD4+ or CD8+ T cells sorted from blood, taken in a trial of the OX40 agonist ivuxolimab. The origin of the receptors is an adult with an advanced solid tumor such as melanoma, head and neck, liver or kidney cancer. Each CDR3 is given with its conserved first and last residue. A D gene is named only where the DNA matches it firmly. Where a row states a size, it is once, few, many or the class of an expanded clone; other rows omit it.

>TRBJ1-3|-|-|TRBV4-1
TGCGCCAGCAGCCAAGAGGGGGCGCCCTACTCTGGAAACACCATATATTTT
CASSQEGAPYSGNTIYF
>TRBJ2-3|once|TRBD2|TRBV11-2
TGTGCCAGCAGCCTAGGACTAGACACAGATACGCAGTATTTT
CASSLGLDTDTQYF
>TRBJ1-1|-|-|TRBV6-1
TGTGCCAGCAGGCTGACAGCCAGCATGAACACTGAAGCTTTCTTT
CASRLTASMNTEAFF
>TRBJ1-3|-|-|TRBV19
TGTGCCAGTAGTATGGGCTGGGGTTCTGGAAACACCATATATTTT
CASSMGWGSGNTIYF
>TRBJ1-2|-|TRBD1|TRBV25-1
TGTGCCAGCAGTGGAAGAGGGACAGCCCTATCCAATGGCTACACCTTC
CASSGRGTALSNGYTF
>TRBJ2-3|-|-|TRBV2
TGTGCGAGCATAGGGGACCAAGTCACAGATACGCAGTATTTT
CASIGDQVTDTQYF
>TRBJ1-2|-|-|TRBV5-1
TGCGCCAGCAGCTTGGAAGGGACCAACTATGGCTACACCTTC
CASSLEGTNYGYTF
>TRBJ2-2|-|-|TRBV5-1
TGCGCCAGTCTTTCAGAGAACACCGGGGAGCTGTTTTTT
CASLSENTGELFF
>TRBJ2-7|once|TRBD2|TRBV4-3
TGCGCCAGCAGCCAAGATCATATGACTAGCGGGGGGGCCAGGTACTTC
CASSQDHMTSGGARYF
>TRBJ1-1|once|-|TRBV20-1
TGCAGTGCTAAAGGGGGAGCTTTCTTT
CSAKGGAFF
>TRBJ2-7|many|-|TRBV7-8
TGTGCCAGCAGCTTAGAGGGAGTAGGCTACGAGCAGTACTTC
CASSLEGVGYEQYF
>TRBJ1-4|-|-|TRBV7-8
TGTGCCAGCAGCCCGAGAGGGGGGACCATGTTTTTT
CASSPRGGTMFF
>TRBJ1-2|-|-|TRBV4-1
TGCGCCAGCAGCCAAGAAAGTAGGCCCGAAGCTAACTATGGCTACACCTTC
CASSQESRPEANYGYTF
>TRBJ1-1|-|-|TRBV19
TGTGCCAGTGCCATGGTACGGGGGAACACTGAAGCTTTCTTT
CASAMVRGNTEAFF
>TRBJ1-5|-|-|TRBV15
TGTGCCACCAGCGTCTTGAGCAATCAGCCCCAGCATTTT
CATSVLSNQPQHF
>TRBJ1-5|-|-|TRBV6-6
TGTGCCAGCAGCTTCAGGTCCGGCAATCAGCCCCAGCATTTT
CASSFRSGNQPQHF
>TRBJ2-2|-|TRBD1|TRBV7-6
TGTGCCAGCAGCTCTAGGGGGCAGGAGCTGTTTTTT
CASSSRGQELFF
>TRBJ2-7|-|TRBD1|TRBV4-1
TGCGCCAGCAGCCTGGCGAACAGGGGGGCCTACGAGCAGTACTTC
CASSLANRGAYEQYF
>TRBJ1-4|-|-|TRBV21-1
TGTGCCAGCAGCAAAGCCCGGGCCCAGAGCGGAGAAAAACTGTTTTTT
CASSKARAQSGEKLFF
>TRBJ2-7|-|-|TRBV28
TGTGCCAGCAGTTTCCAGGGACACCCATACTACGAGCAGTACTTC
CASSFQGHPYYEQYF
>TRBJ1-1|few|-|TRBV30
TGTGCCTGGATTCTTGCGGGGTGGACTGAAGCTTTCTTT
CAWILAGWTEAFF
>TRBJ2-7|-|TRBD1|TRBV27
TGTGCCAGCAGTTTAGGCAGGGGGCGGATCGGCTACGAGCAGTACTTC
CASSLGRGRIGYEQYF
>TRBJ1-1|-|-|TRBV30
TGTGCCTGGGGGAGGGGACCGAACACTGAAGCTTTCTTT
CAWGRGPNTEAFF
>TRBJ1-1|-|TRBD1|TRBV30
TGTGCCTGGTCGAGGGGGCCTGAAGCTTTCTTT
CAWSRGPEAFF
>TRBJ1-4|-|-|TRBV5-4
TGTGCCAGCAGCTTGGTGGCAACTAATGAAAAACTGTTTTTT
CASSLVATNEKLFF
>TRBJ2-7|-|-|TRBV20-1
TGCAGTGCTGCAGGAGACTACGAGCAGTACTTC
CSAAGDYEQYF
>TRBJ2-7|once|-|TRBV10-2
TGCGCCAGCAGTCCCTTTCCTCAACTAACCTACGAGCAGTACTTC
CASSPFPQLTYEQYF
>TRBJ2-7|-|-|TRBV25-1
TGTGCCAGCAGTCAGGGAGCAGACACCTACGAGCAGTACTTC
CASSQGADTYEQYF
>TRBJ2-7|-|-|TRBV12-5
TGTGCTAGCGGTCCGAGGGGTCTCTCCTACGAGCAGTACTTC
CASGPRGLSYEQYF
>TRBJ1-3|once|-|TRBV7-9
TGTGCCAGCAGCCCGCCGACGCGAGGAAGAAACACCATATATTTT
CASSPPTRGRNTIYF
>TRBJ2-7|once|-|TRBV5-6
TGTGCCAGCAGCGTGTACTACGAGCAGTACTTC
CASSVYYEQYF
>TRBJ2-1|-|-|TRBV12-2
TGTGCAAGTCGCTTAGCCTGGACTAGCGGGGGAAATGAGCAGTTCTTC
CASRLAWTSGGNEQFF
>TRBJ2-7|-|-|TRBV28
TGTGCCAGCAGGAAGGGACCGCATAGCTCCTACGAGCAGTACTTC
CASRKGPHSSYEQYF
>TRBJ2-2|-|-|TRBV5-1
TGCGCCAGCAGCTTGAGCAGAAGTACCGGGGAGCTGTTTTTT
CASSLSRSTGELFF
>TRBJ1-5|-|-|TRBV6-1
TGTGCCAGCAGTGAAGGCGGGGGGGGAGGGCAGCCCCAGCATTTT
CASSEGGGGGQPQHF
>TRBJ2-1|-|-|TRBV5-1
TGCGCCAGCACCTGGGACGGGGCCTACAATGAGCAGTTCTTC
CASTWDGAYNEQFF
>TRBJ1-6|-|-|TRBV2
TGTGCCAGCTGGAAGAGTTCCTATAATTCACCCCTCCACTTT
CASWKSSYNSPLHF
>TRBJ2-1|-|-|TRBV10-3
TGTGCCATCAGTGCGGGGACCCTTTCCTACAATGAGCAGTTCTTC
CAISAGTLSYNEQFF
>TRBJ2-3|-|-|TRBV7-6
TGTGCCAGCAGCTTACGGCGGATGGGAGCGGCAGATACGCAGTATTTT
CASSLRRMGAADTQYF
>TRBJ2-1|-|-|TRBV5-6
TGTGCCAGCAGGTGGGGAGTAGCCTACAATGAGCAGTTCTTC
CASRWGVAYNEQFF
>TRBJ2-3|-|TRBD2|TRBV9
TGTGCCAGCAGCGAGGGGACTAGCGGGGGGCACACAGATACGCAGTATTTT
CASSEGTSGGHTDTQYF
>TRBJ2-7|few|TRBD1|TRBV5-6
TGTGCCAGCAGCCCGGAACAGGGGGCCTACGAGCAGTACTTC
CASSPEQGAYEQYF
>TRBJ2-5|-|-|TRBV2
TGTGCCAGCAGTGATGAGATGGGGGTCACGGCTCCCCAAGAGACCCAGTACTTC
CASSDEMGVTAPQETQYF
>TRBJ2-3|-|TRBD2|TRBV7-8
TGTGCCAGCAGCCTAGGGGTAGCGGGGGCCTGGACAGATACGCAGTATTTT
CASSLGVAGAWTDTQYF
>TRBJ2-1|-|TRBD2|TRBV29-1
TGCAGCGCCGGAGGGACTAGCTACAATGAGCAGTTCTTC
CSAGGTSYNEQFF
>TRBJ2-6|once|-|TRBV5-6
TGTGCCAGCAGCTTGTATGGGGCCAACGTCCTGACTTTC
CASSLYGANVLTF
>TRBJ1-1|-|-|TRBV13
TGTGCCAGCAGCTTAGGCAGGGGAGACACTGAAGCTTTCTTT
CASSLGRGDTEAFF
>TRBJ1-5|-|-|TRBV13
TGTGCCAGCAGCCAAGGTCTCCATAGCAATCAGCCCCAGCATTTT
CASSQGLHSNQPQHF
>TRBJ1-1|-|-|TRBV6-5
TGTGCCAGCAGCTTCGGAACTGAAGCTTTCTTT
CASSFGTEAFF
>TRBJ2-1|-|-|TRBV29-1
TGCAGCGCCCCCAGAGGGCCCAATGAGCAGTTCTTC
CSAPRGPNEQFF
>TRBJ2-5|-|TRBD2|TRBV7-8
TGTGCCAGCAGCCTTGGGACTAGCGGGAGAAGTGAGACCCAGTACTTC
CASSLGTSGRSETQYF